This is a list of T cell receptor beta chains from one sample in a study of CD8 T cells in Susac syndrome. TCRdb reprocessed the immunoSEQ multiplex PCR reads via MiXCR and lists one record per CDR3 protein. The sample contains 300,000 to 350,000 distinct CDR3 sequences, about 90% of which appear only once. The sequenced sample was CD4+ T cells from PBMCs. Every receptor here comes from a human donor with multiple sclerosis. Both conserved end residues are part of each CDR3. Each record gives: D gene, clone size, V gene, J gene, CDR3 DNA, CDR3 protein. The D gene is left open where the match is weak. Some rows mark clone size as missing; the rest say once, few, many or name a class of expanded clone.

D: -
size: -
V: TRBV5-4
J: TRBJ2-7
DNA: TGTGCCAGCAGCCATCAGTGGGACTACGAGCAGTACTTC
CDR3: CASSHQWDYEQYF

D: -
size: -
V: TRBV3-1
J: TRBJ1-6
DNA: TGTGCCAGCAGCCAAGTCCTATATTCACCCCTCCACTTT
CDR3: CASSQVLYSPLHF

D: -
size: -
V: TRBV2
J: TRBJ2-1
DNA: TGTGCCAGCAAACGAGACGGAAATAATGAGCAGTTCTTC
CDR3: CASKRDGNNEQFF

D: TRBD1
size: -
V: TRBV27
J: TRBJ1-1
DNA: TGTGCCACCGGACGGGGTGGACAGGGTAACACTGAAGCTTTCTTT
CDR3: CATGRGGQGNTEAFF

D: TRBD1
size: -
V: TRBV7-9
J: TRBJ2-5
DNA: TGTGCCAGCAGCCACAAAGGGACAGGGCAAGAGACCCAGTACTTC
CDR3: CASSHKGTGQETQYF

D: -
size: -
V: TRBV12-3/TRBV12-4
J: TRBJ2-7
DNA: TGTGCCAGCAGACTTTATCCCTACGAGCAGTACTTC
CDR3: CASRLYPYEQYF

D: -
size: -
V: TRBV7-9
J: TRBJ1-6
DNA: TGTGCCAGCAGCTTCCCTCGAACAGGTCAACGCTCACCCCTCCACTTT
CDR3: CASSFPRTGQRSPLHF

D: -
size: -
V: TRBV20-1
J: TRBJ2-5
DNA: TGCAGTGCTATAGTACTGGGCCGGGAGACCCAGTACTTC
CDR3: CSAIVLGRETQYF

D: -
size: -
V: TRBV6-5
J: TRBJ2-1
DNA: TGTGCCAGCAGTCCGAGCTCAGTAACGGTTGAGCAGTTCTTC
CDR3: CASSPSSVTVEQFF

D: TRBD2
size: -
V: TRBV20-1
J: TRBJ2-1
DNA: TGCAGTGCTAGAACTAGCGGGAGAGGGTCCTACAATGAGCAGTTCTTC
CDR3: CSARTSGRGSYNEQFF

D: -
size: -
V: TRBV5-1
J: TRBJ2-1
DNA: TGCGCCAGCAGCTTGGGTGGAGGGGCTTGGGAGTACAATGAGCAGTTCTTC
CDR3: CASSLGGGAWEYNEQFF

D: -
size: few
V: TRBV12-3/TRBV12-4
J: TRBJ2-5
DNA: TGTGCCAGCATGCTACAGGGTAGTAGAGAGACCCAGTACTTC
CDR3: CASMLQGSRETQYF

D: -
size: -
V: TRBV27
J: TRBJ2-1
DNA: TGTGCCAGCAGTTCAAGGGGGGCCTCCTACAATGAGCAGTTCTTC
CDR3: CASSSRGASYNEQFF

D: TRBD1
size: -
V: TRBV15
J: TRBJ2-7
DNA: TGTGCCACCAGCAGAGAGGGACAGTACGAGCAGTACTTC
CDR3: CATSREGQYEQYF

D: TRBD1
size: once
V: TRBV3-1
J: TRBJ1-2
DNA: TGTGCCAGCAGCCTCAGAGGGACAGGGCACTATGGCTACACCTTC
CDR3: CASSLRGTGHYGYTF

D: -
size: -
V: TRBV28
J: TRBJ1-5
DNA: TGTGCCAGCATTAAAGGAGACAGAATTGGCAATCAGCCCCAGCATTTT
CDR3: CASIKGDRIGNQPQHF

D: -
size: -
V: TRBV5-1
J: TRBJ2-5
DNA: TGCGCCAGCAGCTACGGGAGCGGTGCCGTCCAAGAGACCCAGTACTTC
CDR3: CASSYGSGAVQETQYF

D: TRBD2
size: -
V: TRBV4-3
J: TRBJ2-7
DNA: TGCGCCAGCAGCCAAGCCGCCGGGACTAGAGCCTACGAGCAGTACTTC
CDR3: CASSQAAGTRAYEQYF

D: TRBD1
size: -
V: TRBV4-2
J: TRBJ1-5
DNA: TGTGCCAGCAGCCAAGAAGGGGGCAGTCAGCCCCAGCATTTT
CDR3: CASSQEGGSQPQHF

D: TRBD2
size: -
V: TRBV4-2
J: TRBJ2-7
DNA: TGTGCCAGCAACAGCGGGGATACCTACGAGCAGTACTTC
CDR3: CASNSGDTYEQYF

D: -
size: -
V: TRBV15
J: TRBJ1-2
DNA: TGTGCCACCAGCAGAGGAGATCAGGGATTAGGCTATGGCTACACCTTC
CDR3: CATSRGDQGLGYGYTF

D: -
size: -
V: TRBV7-7
J: TRBJ2-2
DNA: TGTGCTAGCAGCTTAGCCCGCAGCACCGGGGAGCTGTTTTTT
CDR3: CASSLARSTGELFF

D: -
size: -
V: TRBV6-5
J: TRBJ2-5
DNA: TGTGCCAGCAGTTACGCTGGAGTGACAGAGACCCAGTACTTC
CDR3: CASSYAGVTETQYF